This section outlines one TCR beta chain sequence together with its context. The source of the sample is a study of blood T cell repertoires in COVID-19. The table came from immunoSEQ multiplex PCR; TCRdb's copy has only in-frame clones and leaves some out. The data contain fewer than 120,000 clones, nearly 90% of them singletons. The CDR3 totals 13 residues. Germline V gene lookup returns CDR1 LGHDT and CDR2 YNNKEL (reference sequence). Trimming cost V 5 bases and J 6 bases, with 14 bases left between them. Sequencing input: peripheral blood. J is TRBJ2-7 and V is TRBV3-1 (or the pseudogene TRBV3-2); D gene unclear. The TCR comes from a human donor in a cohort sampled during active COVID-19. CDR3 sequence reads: CASSSISDSEQYF. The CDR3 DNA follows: TGTGCCAGCAGCTCCATAAGCGATTCCGAGCAGTACTTC.